This T cell receptor beta chain was sequenced during a study of T cell repertoires in cytomegalovirus infection. Study-level background: Both CMV infection and a matching HLA type were indicated by public TCR beta signatures. Study results and limitations: Carriage of CMV together with the relevant HLA was identifiable through cumulative public TCR beta family frequency. The ex vivo response was dominated by HLA-C-restricted CMV-specific TCR beta clonotypes.

Germline V gene lookup returns CDR1 SEHNR and CDR2 FQNEAQ (reference sequence). The CDR3 length is 13 residues. Trimming shortened V by 5 bases and J by 2 bases, and 9 bases separated the two germline ends. TCRdb processed the reads anew with MiXCR; each CDR3 protein has one entry. This repertoire shows some 300,000 distinct CDR3 sequences, roughly 9.3% found once; its top ten account for about 2.3%. This clonotype was seen many times. Its target is not known. The receptor comes from a human donor in good health (CMV status not recorded). Some clones in this sample may be carry-over from other donors' samples. This chain uses TRBV7-9 with TRBJ1-2, with TRBD1 as a possible D gene (6 bases). The sequenced sample was PBMCs. CDR3 protein: CASSQGGNYGYTF. CDR3 sequence (DNA): TGTGCCAGCAGCCAAGGGGGGAACTATGGCTACACCTTC.